This T cell receptor beta chain comes out of a study of blood T cell repertoires in COVID-19. Germline CDR1 reads SGHTA; CDR2 reads FQGNSA. This CDR3 has 17 amino acids. The V segment lost 1 base and the J segment 0 bases; nucleotides outside the gene matches: 4. The data were produced by immunoSEQ multiplex PCR, yet TCRdb's version contains in-frame clones alone and is incomplete. The sample gives 150,000 or so clones, around 90% of which show up once; 1.6% is in the top ten. The V and J genes are TRBV7-2 and TRBJ2-1, with 9 positions matching TRBD2. The receptor's source is a woman aged 45-60 years with acute or convalescent COVID-19. The sequenced sample consisted of peripheral blood. The CDR3 DNA sequence: TGTGCCAGCAGCTTAGGACTAGCGGTGCCCTCCTACAATGAGCAGTTCTTC. The encoded protein is CASSLGLAVPSYNEQFF.